The present entry profiles one T cell receptor (beta chain) with its context. This specimen comes from a study of blood T cell repertoires in COVID-19. Across the whole study: The origin of the acute and convalescent COVID-19 samples was the United States, Italy and Spain. PBMCs, B-cell-depleted T cells, or T cells provided the cDNA or gDNA that made up the material.

The CDR3 consists of 16 residues. Germline V CDR1 and CDR2: KGHSH, LQKENI. V was trimmed by 1 base and J by 1 base, leaving 13 bases between them. As handled by the study authors: How many nucleated cells were present was estimated from reference gene primer amplification. The data were produced by immunoSEQ multiplex PCR, yet TCRdb's version contains in-frame clones alone and is incomplete. V and J calls and clone size are copied from that table; D and trimming were computed from the DNA. The data show about 360,000 clones, with around four fifths seen just once and under 3% held by the top ten. The source of this sequence is a man aged 25-45 years with active or convalescent COVID-19. The chain uses TRBV18 and TRBJ2-5; D is possibly TRBD2 (7 bases). Input material: peripheral blood. The DNA for the CDR3 is TGTGCCAGCTCACCACGGACAGCGGGAAGCCAAGAGACCCAGTACTTC. Translation gives CASSPRTAGSQETQYF.